The 4 T cell receptor beta chains presented below share a single source sample, sequenced in a study of beta chain features in type 1 diabetes. General observations from the study: Moderate but significant shortening of TCRB CDR3s was recorded in all four CD4+ subsets from Type 1 diabetes patients.

Expressed TCRB transcripts were sequenced, since all the RNA that had been isolated was reverse transcribed. TCRdb's table, derived via immunoSEQ multiplex PCR, lists solely in-frame clones and lacks some. The data show some 130,000 clones, with approximately 10% seen just once and 0.75% held by the top ten. Antigens of these TCRs are unknown. The sequenced sample was central memory CD4+ T cells from blood. These receptors came from a young man with type 1 diabetes.

This chain connects TRBV7-9 to TRBJ1-1, with D possibly being TRBD1 (6 bases). Germline V gene data show CDR1 as SEHNR and CDR2 as FQNEAQ (reference sequence). The V end lost 5 bases, the J end lost 1 base, and 11 bases lay between the germline ends. CDR3 size: 14 residues. The CDR3 nucleotides read TGTGCCAGCAGCCAAAGCAGGGGGAACACTGAAGCTTTCTTT. It translates to CASSQSRGNTEAFF. Full variable domain (missing parts from reference TRBV7-9 and TRBJ1-1): DTGVSQNPRHKITKRGQNVTFRCDPISEHNRLYWYRQTLGQGPEFLTYFQNEAQLEKSRLLSDRFSAERPKGSFSTLEIQRTEQGDSAMYLCASSQSRGNTEAFFGQGTRLTVV.

V usage is TRBV9 and J usage is TRBJ1-5; 7 bases align to TRBD1. The CDR3 is 12 residues long. Germline-derived CDR1 and CDR2 are SGDLS and YYNGEE. The CDR3 DNA reads as TGTGCGAGACAGGGTATTTGGCAGCCCCAGCATTTT. Encoded protein: CARQGIWQPQHF.

There are a few counts of this clone. The chain uses TRBV5-1 and TRBJ2-1, with 11 positions matching TRBD2. V lost 5 bases and J lost 4; bases outside the gene matches: 5. CDR1 is SGHRS, CDR2 YFSETQ, per germline. This CDR3 has 15 amino acids. CDR3 nucleotides: TGCGCCAGCAGTCCGACTAGCGGGGAGTACAATGAGCAGTTCTTC. It codes for CASSPTSGEYNEQFF.

This clone is a singleton in its sample. The V call is TRBV9, the J call TRBJ2-5; tentatively, D is TRBD2 (7 bases). Trimming pared 0 bases from V and 2 bases from J, leaving 23 bases between. The CDR3 loop spans 19 amino acids. From germline, CDR1 is SGDLS and CDR2 YYNGEE. CDR3 sequence: CASSVGGGGAGALQETQYF. In DNA, the CDR3 is TGTGCCAGCAGCGTAGGAGGGGGTGGGGCGGGGGCTCTACAAGAGACCCAGTACTTC.